The sequence of this T cell receptor (beta chain) was determined in a study of blood T cell repertoires in COVID-19. Study-wide context: Researchers got acute and convalescent COVID-19 samples from the United States, Italy and Spain.

The V segment lost 6 bases and the J segment 7 bases; nucleotides outside the gene matches: 4. CDR3 length: 13 residues. Germline V gives CDR1 MNHEY, CDR2 SVGAGI. In the authors' workflow: Amplifying reference gene primers gave estimates of nucleated cell counts. The repertoire was sequenced with immunoSEQ multiplex PCR; TCRdb's copy has only in-frame clones and lacks some. The V and J calls and clone size are taken from that table; D and trimming were inferred from the DNA. This sample yields about 160,000 clones, of which approximately 75% are seen a single time; 11% belongs to the top ten. The sequencing input was peripheral blood. This clonotype was obtained from a human donor in a cohort sampled during active COVID-19. V and J are TRBV6-5 and TRBJ1-5; 9 bases are shared with TRBD1. CDR3 coding DNA: TGTGCCAGCAGGGACAGGGGAGAGCAGCCCCAGCATTTT. This encodes CASRDRGEQPQHF.